These 25 T cell receptor beta chains were sequenced from one sample in a study of T-cell memory formation after mild COVID-19. In TCRdb, the 5' RACE reads were re-called with MiXCR into one record per CDR3 protein. The data hold a few hundred thousand distinct CDR3 sequences, with roughly 19% observed a single time. Sequencing was done on a sample of PBMCs or a T cell subset sorted from them (not recorded which). These receptor sequences come from a man younger than 35 who had mild COVID-19 (a few samples of this study predate the infection). Cell type and time point are not known.

The rearrangement joins TRBV7-8 to TRBJ1-2, with TRBD1 matching over 7 bases. The CDR3 loop spans 18 amino acids. J was trimmed by 6 bases and V by 6 bases; bases with no gene match: 22. Germline V gives CDR1 SGHVS, CDR2 FQNEAQ. The CDR3: CASRKSAGDRTQLDGYTF. The CDR3 coding sequence is TGTGCCAGCAGAAAGAGCGCTGGGGACAGAACCCAGCTTGATGGCTACACCTTC. Together with reference TRBV7-8 and TRBJ1-2, the CDR3 gives the full variable domain: GAGVSQSPRYKVAKRGQDVALRCDPISGHVSLFWYQQALGQGPEFLTYFQNEAQLDKSGLPSDRFFAERPEGSVSTLKIQRTQQEDSAVYLCASRKSAGDRTQLDGYTFGSGTRLTVV.

CDR3 amino acids: CSCLEGRWGQPQHF. The DNA for the CDR3 is TGCAGTTGTTTAGAAGGGAGGTGGGGACAGCCCCAGCATTTT. The chain uses TRBV20-1 and TRBJ1-5; D gene ambiguous. This CDR3 is 14 amino acids long. Trimming left V 8 bases short and J 7 bases short, with 21 bases between. In germline, CDR1 is DFQATT, CDR2 SNEGSKA (reference sequence).

The sample holds a few counts of this clonotype. The DNA for the CDR3 is TGTGCCAGCAGCAAGTGGGGAGGGGCTGAAGCTTTCTTT. Translation gives CASSKWGGAEAFF. The J gene is TRBJ1-1, the V gene TRBV7-2; weak D call: TRBD1 (5 bases). V lost 5 bases, J lost 6 bases, and 13 bases lay in between. CDR1 is SGHTA, CDR2 FQGNSA, per germline. This CDR3 spans 13 amino acids.

This clonotype was observed a few times. V and J are TRBV6-5 and TRBJ1-2, with no clear D. V lost 0 bases, J lost 5 bases, and 16 bases lay in between. The CDR3 sequence is 16 residues long. CDR1 and CDR2 (germline): MNHEY, SVGAGI. CDR3 loop: CASSYSKGSLVYGYTF. CDR3 sequence (DNA): TGTGCCAGCAGTTACTCGAAGGGCAGTTTGGTTTATGGCTACACCTTC.

The rearrangement joins TRBV9 to TRBJ2-1; D is undetermined. From germline, CDR1 is SGDLS and CDR2 YYNGEE. CDR3 length: 14 residues. The V end was cut by 0 bases, the J end by 6 bases, with 10 bases between. CDR3 region: CASSVAPGINEQFF. The CDR3 bases are TGTGCCAGCAGCGTAGCTCCTGGCATCAATGAGCAGTTCTTC.

The V gene is TRBV12-3 or TRBV12-4, the J gene TRBJ2-7; D is possibly TRBD2 (7 bases). This CDR3 is built from 15 residues. Trimming removed 3 bases at V and 2 bases at J, with 14 bases between. Written as DNA, the CDR3 is TGTGCCAGCAGTTTGGGGGGGCCCATTCCCTACGAGCAGTACTTC. Encoded protein: CASSLGGPIPYEQYF.

The chain links TRBV4-3 to TRBJ1-5; D is uncertain. Trimming removed 0 bases from V and 3 bases from J, with 3 bases in between. The germline gives CDR1 LGHNA, CDR2 YSLEER. CDR3 length: 13 residues. The CDR3 is CASSQDANQPQHF. The CDR3 DNA reads as TGCGCCAGCAGCCAAGATGCCAATCAGCCCCAGCATTTT.

This clonotype appeared a few times. The rearrangement uses TRBV30 and TRBJ2-6; weak D call: TRBD1 (6 bases). V was cut by 1 base and J by 0 bases, with 7 bases left in between. CDR3 length equals 15 residues. Germline-derived CDR1 and CDR2 are GTSNPN and SVGIG (reference sequence). In DNA form, the CDR3 reads TGTGCCTGGAGTGGAGGGGGCTCTGGGGCCAACGTCCTGACTTTC. Residues: CAWSGGGSGANVLTF.

V is TRBV28 and J is TRBJ2-7; TRBD1 aligns across 9 bases. The length of the CDR3 is 16 residues. Trimming cost V 4 bases and J 1 base; bases outside gene matches: 8. The V gene's germline CDR1 is MDHEN and CDR2 SYDVKM. CDR3 amino acids: CASSSPGQGSSYEQYV. In DNA form, the CDR3 reads TGTGCCAGCAGTTCCCCGGGACAGGGTTCTTCCTACGAGCAGTACGTC.

This chain joins TRBV13 and TRBJ2-7, with a tentative D call TRBD2 (6 bases). Germline lookup yields CDR1 PRHDT and CDR2 FYEKMQ (reference sequence). The CDR3 contains 14 residues. The CDR3, as DNA: TGTGACAGCAGCTTCTCGAGCGGGTCCTACGAGCAGTACGTC. Translating it yields CDSSFSSGSYEQYV.

This clonotype was recorded a few times. This CDR3 is CASSLTKPNYPQETQYF. CDR3 nucleotide sequence: TGCGCCAGCAGCTTAACGAAACCTAATTACCCCCAAGAGACCCAGTACTTC. This chain links TRBV5-1 with TRBJ2-5; no clear D. Deletions cut 2 bases from V and 1 base from J, with 18 bases between. The germline CDR1 and CDR2 sequences are SGHRS and YFSETQ. The CDR3 runs to 17 residues.

The V call is TRBV12-3 or TRBV12-4, the J call TRBJ1-2; D is uncertain. The CDR3 runs to 12 residues. Trimming removed 7 bases from V and 7 bases from J, with 13 bases in between. Written as DNA, the CDR3 is TGTGCCAGCACCTCCTCCCTGGTTGGCTACACCTTC. Translating gives CASTSSLVGYTF.

The CDR3 loop is CASSLDGLASFTDTQYF. The CDR3 nucleotides read TGTGCCAGCAGCTTAGACGGACTAGCGAGTTTCACAGATACGCAGTATTTT. This rearrangement joins TRBV11-1 to TRBJ2-3; 9 bases are shared with TRBD2. With 1 base clipped from V and 2 bases from J, the junction kept 7 bases outside the gene matches. Germline lookup yields CDR1 SGHAT and CDR2 FQDESV (reference sequence). The CDR3 has 17 amino acids.

The table lists this clonotype with a few counts. The V and J genes are TRBV28 and TRBJ2-7; weak D call: TRBD1 (6 bases). V lost 1 base and J 1 base, leaving 14 bases between the germline ends. The CDR3 has 16 amino acids. From germline, CDR1 is MDHEN and CDR2 SYDVKM. The CDR3 reads CASSLSTGTGSYEQYV. The CDR3 nucleotides are TGTGCCAGCAGTTTATCAACAGGGACGGGTTCCTACGAGCAGTACGTC.

The V and J genes are TRBV28 and TRBJ1-2; D possibly corresponds to TRBD1 (5 bases). The CDR3 runs to 11 residues. The V gene's germline CDR1 is MDHEN and CDR2 SYDVKM. Trimming took 3 bases from V and 8 from J, leaving 7 bases between them. DNA for the CDR3: TGTGCCAGCAGTTTCCCAGGGGGCTACACCTTC. The encoded protein is CASSFPGGYTF.

This sequence joins TRBV19 and TRBJ1-1, with D unresolved. The CDR3 length is 16 residues. Germline CDR1 reads LNHDA; CDR2 reads SQIVND (reference sequence). V was trimmed by 4 bases and J by 0 bases, leaving 15 bases between them. The CDR3 DNA is TGTGCCAGTAGTAGTCCTTTTGGCGACATGAACACTGAAGCTTTCTTT. Its protein is CASSSPFGDMNTEAFF.

The chain links TRBV3-1 to TRBJ2-5, with 13 bases that match TRBD2. J was trimmed by 1 base and V by 4 bases; bases with no gene match: 12. CDR1 LGHDT and CDR2 YNNKEL come from the germline V gene (reference sequence). CDR3 length: 19 amino acids. The CDR3 protein is CASSLLNGGLAGLQETQYF. In DNA, the CDR3 is TGTGCCAGCAGCCTCCTAAACGGGGGACTAGCGGGACTCCAAGAGACCCAGTACTTC.

This clonotype has just a few counts. The chain employs TRBV2 and TRBJ2-3; 7 bases fit TRBD1. CDR3 length: 15 residues. Germline V gives CDR1 SNHLY, CDR2 FYNNEI. V lost 7 bases to trimming and J lost 7 bases; unmatched junction nucleotides: 14. The CDR3 region has the DNA TGTGCCAGCACCTCGCTGAGACAGGGTGATAATACGCAGTATTTT. It yields the protein CASTSLRQGDNTQYF.

The chain has TRBV20-1 and TRBJ2-1, with 7 nucleotides matching TRBD2. CDR1 is DFQATT and CDR2 is SNEGSKA in the germline V gene (reference sequence). This CDR3 contains 15 residues. J was trimmed by 9 bases and V by 5 bases; bases with no gene match: 16. The CDR3: CSALPGGTALSEQFF. As DNA, the CDR3 is TGCAGTGCTCTTCCCGGGGGGACCGCTCTCTCTGAGCAGTTCTTC.

In this sample, this clonotype turned up a few times. This chain links TRBV5-1 with TRBJ2-3, with D perhaps TRBD1 (6 bases). This CDR3 comprises 13 residues. The V end lost 3 bases, the J end lost 5 bases, and 10 bases lay between the germline ends. The germline gives CDR1 SGHRS, CDR2 YFSETQ. CDR3 DNA: TGCGCCAGCAGCTCACCAGGGGAAGATACGCAGTATTTT. This sequence encodes CASSSPGEDTQYF.

A few counts support this clonotype. V is TRBV5-1 and J is TRBJ1-6; TRBD1 might be the D (5 bases). CDR1 SGHRS and CDR2 YFSETQ come from the germline V gene. Trimming removed 1 base from V and 0 bases from J, with 11 bases in between. This CDR3 comprises 17 residues. In DNA, the CDR3 is TGCGCCAGCAGCTTGCGGGACGGAAGCTCCTATAATTCACCCCTCCACTTT. Protein sequence: CASSLRDGSSYNSPLHF.

The rearrangement links TRBV10-3 to TRBJ1-4; D is unresolved. Germline V gene sequence: CDR1 ENHRY, CDR2 SYGVKD. The CDR3 is 12 amino acids. V lost 7 bases, J lost 2 bases, and 5 bases lay in between. The CDR3 coding sequence is TGTGCCATCAAAGATACTAATGAAAAACTGTTTTTT. Protein sequence: CAIKDTNEKLFF.

This clonotype was counted a few times. This chain links TRBV5-1 with TRBJ1-2, with D tentatively TRBD1 (5 bases). The CDR3 covers 16 residues. V lost 6 bases, J lost 1 base, and 19 bases lay in between. Germline V gives CDR1 SGHRS, CDR2 YFSETQ. The CDR3 DNA reads TGCGCCAGCAAAAAGGACGGGGCGGGGAATAACTATGGCTACACCTTC. Amino acids: CASKKDGAGNNYGYTF.

Only a few counts were recorded for this clonotype. The rearrangement uses TRBV7-2 and TRBJ2-5; D gene uncertain. The CDR3 has 14 amino acids. Germline V gene sequence: CDR1 SGHTA, CDR2 FQGNSA. Trimming took 2 bases from V and 1 from J, leaving 8 bases between them. Here the CDR3 reads CASSLPVFQETQYF. CDR3 nucleotides: TGTGCCAGCAGCTTACCGGTCTTCCAAGAGACCCAGTACTTC. Full variable domain (outside the CDR3, taken from reference TRBV7-2 and TRBJ2-5): GAGVSQSPSNKVTEKGKDVELRCDPISGHTALYWYRQSLGQGLEFLIYFQGNSAPDKSGLPSDRFSAERTGGSVSTLTIQRTQQEDSAVYLCASSLPVFQETQYFGPGTRLLVL.

This clonotype has a handful of counts. The chain has TRBV18 and TRBJ2-1, with 7 nucleotides matching TRBD2. The trim removed 3 bases at V and 6 bases at J, leaving 11 bases unmatched. In germline, CDR1 is KGHSH, CDR2 LQKENI. The CDR3 runs 16 residues. DNA of the CDR3: TGTGCCAGCTCACCGAACTGGCGGGGACTAACCAATGAGCAGTTCTTC. It yields the protein CASSPNWRGLTNEQFF.